This T cell receptor (beta chain) originates from a study of blood T cell repertoires in COVID-19. Sequenced by immunoSEQ multiplex PCR; TCRdb stores in-frame clones only, minus some. Of some 150,000 clones listed, around 80% are singletons. Trimming shortened V by 6 bases and J by 3 bases, and 11 bases separated the two germline ends. CDR3 size: 13 residues. From germline, CDR1 is MNHEY and CDR2 SVGAGI. V gene TRBV6-5 combines with J gene TRBJ1-1, with D unresolved. Source material: peripheral blood. This receptor was taken from a woman aged 70 to 79 with acute or convalescent COVID-19. DNA for the CDR3: TGTGCCAGCAGCAAGACCGGGGACACTGAAGCTTTCTTT. This gives the protein CASSKTGDTEAFF.